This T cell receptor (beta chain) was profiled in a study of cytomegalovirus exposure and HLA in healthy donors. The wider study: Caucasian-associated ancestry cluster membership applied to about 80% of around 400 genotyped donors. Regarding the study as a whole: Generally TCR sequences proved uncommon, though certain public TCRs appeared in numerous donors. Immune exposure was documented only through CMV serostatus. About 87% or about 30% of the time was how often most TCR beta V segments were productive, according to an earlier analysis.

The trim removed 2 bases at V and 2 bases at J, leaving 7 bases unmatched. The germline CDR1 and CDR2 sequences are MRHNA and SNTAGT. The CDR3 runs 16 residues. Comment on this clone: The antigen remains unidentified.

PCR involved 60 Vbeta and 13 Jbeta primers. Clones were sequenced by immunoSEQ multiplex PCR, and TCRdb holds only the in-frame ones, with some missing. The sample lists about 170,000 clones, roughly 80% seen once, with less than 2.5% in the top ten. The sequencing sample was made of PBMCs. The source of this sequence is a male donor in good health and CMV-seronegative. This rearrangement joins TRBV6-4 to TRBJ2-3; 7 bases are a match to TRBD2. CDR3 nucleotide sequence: TGTGCCAGCAGTGACGGGTCGCGGGGGAACACAGATACGCAGTATTTT. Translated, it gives CASSDGSRGNTDTQYF.